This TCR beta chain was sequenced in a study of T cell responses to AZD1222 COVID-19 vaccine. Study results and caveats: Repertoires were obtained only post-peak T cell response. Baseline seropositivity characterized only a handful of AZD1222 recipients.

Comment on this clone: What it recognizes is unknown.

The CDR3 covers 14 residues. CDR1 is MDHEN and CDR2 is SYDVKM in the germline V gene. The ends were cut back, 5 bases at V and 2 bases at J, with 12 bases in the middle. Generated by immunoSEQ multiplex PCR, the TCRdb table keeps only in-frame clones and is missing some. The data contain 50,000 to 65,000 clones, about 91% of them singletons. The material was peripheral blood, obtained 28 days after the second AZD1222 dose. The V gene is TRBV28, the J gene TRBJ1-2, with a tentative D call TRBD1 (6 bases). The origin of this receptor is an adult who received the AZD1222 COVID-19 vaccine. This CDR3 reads CASSLTGINYGYTF. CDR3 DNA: TGTGCCAGCAGTCTTACAGGGATCAACTATGGCTACACCTTC.